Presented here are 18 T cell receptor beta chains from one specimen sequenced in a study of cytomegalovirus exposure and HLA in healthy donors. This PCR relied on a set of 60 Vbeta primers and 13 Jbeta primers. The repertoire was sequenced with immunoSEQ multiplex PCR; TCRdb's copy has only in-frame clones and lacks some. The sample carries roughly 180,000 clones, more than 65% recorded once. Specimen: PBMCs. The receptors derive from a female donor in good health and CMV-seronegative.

CDR3 region: CASSSSGTSFDEQYF. The CDR3 DNA reads TGTGCCAGCAGCTCCTCCGGGACTAGCTTCGACGAGCAGTACTTC. V and J are TRBV5-6 and TRBJ2-7, with 9 bases aligning to TRBD2. Losses at the gene ends were 3 bases for V and 5 bases for J; bases not matched to a gene: 9. CDR1 and CDR2 from the germline V gene are SGHDT and YYEEEE. The CDR3 runs to 15 residues.

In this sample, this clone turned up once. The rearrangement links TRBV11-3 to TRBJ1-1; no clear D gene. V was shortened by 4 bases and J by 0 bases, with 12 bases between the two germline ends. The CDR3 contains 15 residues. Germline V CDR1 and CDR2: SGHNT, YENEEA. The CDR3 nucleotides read TGTGCCAGCAGCTCACACCAGGCGTTGAACACTGAAGCTTTCTTT. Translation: CASSSHQALNTEAFF.

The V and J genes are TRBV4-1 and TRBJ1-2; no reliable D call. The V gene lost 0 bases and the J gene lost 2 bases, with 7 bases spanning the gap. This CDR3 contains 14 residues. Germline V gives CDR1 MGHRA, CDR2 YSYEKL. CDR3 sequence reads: CASSQDAGNYGYTF. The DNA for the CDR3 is TGCGCCAGCAGCCAAGATGCGGGGAACTATGGCTACACCTTC.

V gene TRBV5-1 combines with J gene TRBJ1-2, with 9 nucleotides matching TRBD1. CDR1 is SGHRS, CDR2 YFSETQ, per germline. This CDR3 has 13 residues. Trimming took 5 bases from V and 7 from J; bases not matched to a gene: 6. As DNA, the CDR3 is TGCGCCAGCAGACTCGGGACAGGGTCTGGCTACACCTTC. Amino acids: CASRLGTGSGYTF.

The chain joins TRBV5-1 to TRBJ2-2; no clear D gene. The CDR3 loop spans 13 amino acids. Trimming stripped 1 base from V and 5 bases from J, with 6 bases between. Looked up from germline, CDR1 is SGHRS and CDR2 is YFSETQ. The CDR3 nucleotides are TGCGCCAGCAGCTTGTCAGAAACCGGGGAGCTGTTTTTT. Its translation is CASSLSETGELFF.

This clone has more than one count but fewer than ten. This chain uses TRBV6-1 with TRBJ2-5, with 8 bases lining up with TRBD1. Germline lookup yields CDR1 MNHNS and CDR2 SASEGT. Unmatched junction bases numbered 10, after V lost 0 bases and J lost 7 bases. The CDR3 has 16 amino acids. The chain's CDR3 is CASSEAGGTGGTTQYF. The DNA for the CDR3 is TGTGCCAGCAGTGAAGCGGGGGGAACAGGGGGAACGACCCAGTACTTC.

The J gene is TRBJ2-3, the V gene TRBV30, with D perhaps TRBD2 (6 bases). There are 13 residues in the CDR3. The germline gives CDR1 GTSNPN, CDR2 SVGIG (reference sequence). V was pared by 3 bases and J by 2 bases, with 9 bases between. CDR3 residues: CAWRGDFTDTQYF. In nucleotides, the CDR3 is TGTGCCTGGAGGGGGGACTTCACAGATACGCAGTATTTT. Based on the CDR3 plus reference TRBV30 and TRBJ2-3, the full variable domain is SQTIHQWPATLVQPVGSPLSLECTVEGTSNPNLYWYRQAAGRGLQLLFYSVGIGQISSEVPQNLSASRPQDRQFILSSKKLLLSDSGFYLCAWRGDFTDTQYFGPGTRLTVL.

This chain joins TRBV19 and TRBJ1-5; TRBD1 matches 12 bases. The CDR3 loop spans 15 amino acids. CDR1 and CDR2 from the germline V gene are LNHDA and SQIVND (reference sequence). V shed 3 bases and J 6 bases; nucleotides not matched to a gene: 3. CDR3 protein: CASSIGTGGLQPQHF. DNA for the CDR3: TGTGCCAGTAGTATCGGGACAGGGGGCCTTCAGCCCCAGCATTTT. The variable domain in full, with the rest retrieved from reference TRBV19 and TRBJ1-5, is DGGITQSPKYLFRKEGQNVTLSCEQNLNHDAMYWYRQDPGQGLRLIYYSQIVNDFQKGDIAEGYSVSREKKESFPLTVTSAQKNPTAFYLCASSIGTGGLQPQHFGDGTRLSIL.

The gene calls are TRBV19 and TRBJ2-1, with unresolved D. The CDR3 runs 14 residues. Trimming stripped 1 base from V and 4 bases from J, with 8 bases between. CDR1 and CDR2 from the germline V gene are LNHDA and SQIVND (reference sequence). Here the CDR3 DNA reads TGTGCCAGTAGTATAGTGGTGACATACAATGAGCAGTTCTTC. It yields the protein CASSIVVTYNEQFF. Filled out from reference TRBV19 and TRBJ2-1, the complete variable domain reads DGGITQSPKYLFRKEGQNVTLSCEQNLNHDAMYWYRQDPGQGLRLIYYSQIVNDFQKGDIAEGYSVSREKKESFPLTVTSAQKNPTAFYLCASSIVVTYNEQFFGPGTRLTVL.

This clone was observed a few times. This CDR3 is CATERTGSAMRYTF. As DNA, the CDR3 is TGTGCCACCGAGAGGACAGGTTCGGCGATGCGGTACACCTTC. V gene TRBV5-8 combines with J gene TRBJ1-2; 7 nucleotides agree with TRBD1. Germline V CDR1 and CDR2: SGHTS, YDEGEE. The CDR3 is made up of 14 amino acids. Trimming cost V 9 bases and J 11 bases; bases outside gene matches: 19.

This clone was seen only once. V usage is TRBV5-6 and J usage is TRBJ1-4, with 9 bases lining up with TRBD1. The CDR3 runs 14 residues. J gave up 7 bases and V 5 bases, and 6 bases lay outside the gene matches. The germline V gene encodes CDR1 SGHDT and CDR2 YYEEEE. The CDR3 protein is CASRSAGQGEKLFF. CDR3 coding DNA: TGTGCCAGCAGGTCAGCGGGACAGGGTGAAAAACTGTTTTTT. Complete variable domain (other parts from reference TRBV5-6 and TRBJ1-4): DAGVTQSPTHLIKTRGQQVTLRCSPKSGHDTVSWYQQALGQGPQFIFQYYEEEERQRGNFPDRFSGHQFPNYSSELNVNALLLGDSALYLCASRSAGQGEKLFFGSGTQLSVL.

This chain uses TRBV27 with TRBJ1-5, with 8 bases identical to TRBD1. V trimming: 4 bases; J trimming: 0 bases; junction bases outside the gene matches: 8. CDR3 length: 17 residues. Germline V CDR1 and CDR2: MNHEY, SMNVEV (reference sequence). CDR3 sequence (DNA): TGTGCCAGCAGTTCTATCCGGGACAGGTATAGCAATCAGCCCCAGCATTTT. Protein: CASSSIRDRYSNQPQHF.

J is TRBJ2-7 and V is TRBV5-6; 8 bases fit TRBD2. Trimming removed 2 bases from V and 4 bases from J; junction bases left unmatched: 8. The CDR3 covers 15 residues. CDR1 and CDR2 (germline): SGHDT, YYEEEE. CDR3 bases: TGTGCCAGCAGCTTAGGAAGCGGGAGTAGGTACGAGCAGTACTTC. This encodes CASSLGSGSRYEQYF.

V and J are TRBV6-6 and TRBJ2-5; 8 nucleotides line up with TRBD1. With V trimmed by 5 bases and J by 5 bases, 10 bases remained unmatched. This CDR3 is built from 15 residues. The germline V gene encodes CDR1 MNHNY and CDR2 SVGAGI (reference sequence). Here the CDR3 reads CASSGFRGRSETQYF. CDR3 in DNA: TGTGCCAGCAGTGGTTTCAGGGGGCGATCTGAGACCCAGTACTTC.

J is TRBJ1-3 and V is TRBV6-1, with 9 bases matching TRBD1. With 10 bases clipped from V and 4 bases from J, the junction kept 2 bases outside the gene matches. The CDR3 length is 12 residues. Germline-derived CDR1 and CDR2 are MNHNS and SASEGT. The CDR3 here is CATGTGGNTIYF. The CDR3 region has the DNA TGTGCCACCGGGACAGGGGGAAACACCATATATTTT.

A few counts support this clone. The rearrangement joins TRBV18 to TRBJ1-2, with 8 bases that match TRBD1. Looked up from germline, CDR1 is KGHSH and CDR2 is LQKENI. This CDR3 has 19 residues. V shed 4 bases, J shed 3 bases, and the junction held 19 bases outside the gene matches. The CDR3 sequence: CASSLLPRRPGQEDYGYTF. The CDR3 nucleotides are TGTGCCAGCTCACTTCTACCGAGACGGCCGGGACAGGAGGACTATGGCTACACCTTC.

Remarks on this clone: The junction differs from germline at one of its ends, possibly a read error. CDR3 sequence reads: CASSLGGGAYNEQFF. CDR3 coding DNA: TGTGCCAGCAGCTTAGGCGGGGGGGCCTATAATGAGCAGTTCTTC. The gene calls are TRBV5-4 and TRBJ2-1; 9 bases are shared with TRBD2. The CDR3 consists of 15 residues. CDR1 and CDR2 (germline): SGHNT, YYREEE (reference sequence).

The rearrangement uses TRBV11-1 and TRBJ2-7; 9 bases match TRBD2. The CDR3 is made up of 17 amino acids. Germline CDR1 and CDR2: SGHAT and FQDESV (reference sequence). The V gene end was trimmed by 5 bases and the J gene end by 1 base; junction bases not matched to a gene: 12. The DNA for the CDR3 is TGTGCCAGCAGCCTCTCGCTCTCTAGCGGGGTATCCTACGAGCAGTACTTC. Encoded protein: CASSLSLSSGVSYEQYF.